These 17 T cell receptor beta chains share one sample of origin, sequenced in a study of a mutant IDH1 vaccine in newly diagnosed glioma. No antigen is known for these receptors. Only in-frame clones appear in the TCRdb table, and some are missing; sequencing was by immunoSEQ multiplex PCR. This sample carries 58,000 or so clones, roughly 80% of them seen once, and the ten largest clones take 3% to 4%. Time point indicated: week 47, end of study. The investigators gave 300 ug of mutant IDH1 20-mer peptide in each vaccine dose, together with topical imiquimod. The material sequenced was PBMCs, taken from a glioma patient whose treatment included an IDH1 peptide vaccine. These receptor sequences come from a woman aged 45-65 years with glioma.

This clone appeared once. The chain links TRBV7-6 to TRBJ1-4; a possible D gene is TRBD1 (5 bases). V lost 5 bases to trimming and J lost 10 bases, with 17 bases between them. Germline V gives CDR1 SGHVS, CDR2 FNYEAQ. This CDR3 is built from 14 residues. The CDR3 here is CASSQFGREAKLFF. Written as DNA, the CDR3 is TGTGCCAGCAGCCAATTCGGCAGGGAGGCAAAACTGTTTTTT.

V and J are TRBV19 and TRBJ1-1, with 9 bases that match TRBD1. V gave up 5 bases and J gave up 4 bases; unmatched junction bases: 8. The CDR3 covers 15 residues. Germline CDR1 and CDR2: LNHDA and SQIVND (reference sequence). The CDR3 bases are TGTGCCAGTAGTGATACAGGGGGCTGGGGCACTGAAGCTTTCTTT. Translation: CASSDTGGWGTEAFF.

V gene TRBV29-1 combines with J gene TRBJ2-1; no clear D. The CDR3 is 14 residues long. The V end lost 3 bases, the J end lost 0 bases, and 9 bases lay between the germline ends. Germline values: CDR1 SQVTM, CDR2 ANQGSEA. CDR3: CSVEGLSSYNEQFF. As DNA, the CDR3 is TGCAGCGTTGAGGGTCTTAGCTCCTACAATGAGCAGTTCTTC.

The rearrangement joins TRBV5-5 to TRBJ2-5; D gene unclear. The better agreement between TRBJ2-7 and the DNA end casts doubt on the J call. Germline V gives CDR1 SGHKS, CDR2 YYEKEE (reference sequence). The CDR3 is 13 amino acids. The CDR3 coding sequence is TGTGCCAGCAAGGTAACGGATTCCTACGAGCAGTACTTC. Its translation: CASKVTDSYEQYF.

The chain recombines TRBV5-5 with TRBJ1-1, with D unclear. V lost 3 bases and J 3 bases, leaving 18 bases between the germline ends. The CDR3 consists of 16 residues. CDR1 SGHKS and CDR2 YYEKEE come from the germline V gene (reference sequence). The CDR3 sequence is CASSSDPGLVYTEAFF. CDR3 DNA: TGTGCCAGCAGCTCCGACCCGGGGTTGGTGTACACTGAAGCTTTCTTT.

This clone came up once. The chain is built from TRBV7-6 and TRBJ1-3; D is unclear. The CDR3 length is 13 residues. Trimming removed 4 bases at V and 0 bases at J, with 4 bases between. The germline V gene has CDR1 SGHVS and CDR2 FNYEAQ. CDR3 in amino acids: CASSSSSGNTIYF. In DNA, the CDR3 is TGTGCCAGCAGCTCCAGCTCTGGAAACACCATATATTTT.

This sequence joins TRBV5-1 and TRBJ2-7; the D is unclear. V was shortened by 4 bases and J by 5 bases, with 10 bases between the two germline ends. The CDR3 has 12 amino acids. Germline assignment: CDR1 SGHRS and CDR2 YFSETQ. The CDR3 nucleotides are TGCGCCAGCAGCCCCCGAGGCCACGAGCAGTACTTC. Translation: CASSPRGHEQYF.

The chain recombines TRBV5-1 with TRBJ2-1, with D perhaps matching TRBD2 (6 bases). With 0 bases removed from V and 4 bases from J, the gap between germline ends came to 11 bases. Per germline, CDR1 SGHRS and CDR2 YFSETQ. This CDR3 spans 15 amino acids. CDR3 sequence: CASSLASGTYNEQFF. CDR3 nucleotide sequence: TGCGCCAGCAGCTTGGCCTCTGGGACTTACAATGAGCAGTTCTTC.

This chain links TRBV18 with TRBJ2-7, with 11 bases aligning to TRBD2. The trim removed 0 bases at V and 4 bases at J, leaving 2 bases unmatched. This CDR3 spans 15 amino acids. Germline V gene data show CDR1 as KGHSH and CDR2 as LQKENI. DNA of the CDR3: TGTGCCAGCTCACCACCTCTAGCGGGGGGATACGAGCAGTACTTC. It is translated as CASSPPLAGGYEQYF.

The V call is TRBV11-2, the J call TRBJ1-2; no firm D call. Germline loops: CDR1 SGHAT, CDR2 FQNNGV. The germline V and J ends were trimmed by 2 bases and 11 bases, with 15 bases remaining between them. The CDR3 has 13 amino acids. This chain's CDR3 is CASSLTESVGYTF. The CDR3 DNA is TGTGCCAGCAGCTTAACCGAGTCCGTAGGTTACACCTTC.

This clone has more than one count but fewer than ten. This chain uses TRBV19 with TRBJ1-1, with a possible D match to TRBD1 (6 bases). This CDR3 comprises 13 residues. The germline V gene encodes CDR1 LNHDA and CDR2 SQIVND (reference sequence). With 6 bases removed from V and 6 bases from J, the gap between germline ends came to 14 bases. The chain's CDR3 is CASRHSQGPEAFF. Here the CDR3 DNA reads TGTGCCAGTAGACACTCCCAGGGGCCTGAAGCTTTCTTT.

This clone was counted once. V and J are TRBV11-3 and TRBJ2-6; unclear D gene. V shed 0 bases and J shed 2 bases, with 8 bases lying between them. Germline assignment: CDR1 SGHNT and CDR2 YENEEA. The CDR3 consists of 16 residues. CDR3 DNA sequence: TGTGCCAGCAGCTTAGACAGGAGAGCTGGGGCCAACGTCCTGACTTTC. It encodes CASSLDRRAGANVLTF.

The chain couples TRBV5-1 to TRBJ2-2; TRBD2 agrees at 10 bases. The V segment lost 6 bases and the J segment 1 base; nucleotides outside the gene matches: 6. Germline loops: CDR1 SGHRS, CDR2 YFSETQ. CDR3 size: 16 residues. The CDR3 DNA is TGCGCCAGCATAAGCGGGGGGGCCCTGAACACCGGGGAGCTGTTTTTT. Its translation is CASISGGALNTGELFF.

This clone has a single count. V and J are TRBV2 and TRBJ2-3; the match to TRBD2 covers 7 bases. The CDR3 extends over 16 amino acids. Germline V CDR1 and CDR2: SNHLY, FYNNEI. V shed 0 bases and J 8 bases; nucleotides not matched to a gene: 11. The CDR3 DNA reads TGTGCCAGCAGTGAAGCTATGGGAGGGGCGATTGTTACGCAGTATTTT. Its protein product is CASSEAMGGAIVTQYF.

Here the CDR3 reads CASSLVQGTSGSYEQYF. The CDR3 DNA reads TGTGCCAGCAGCTTAGTTCAGGGGACTAGTGGCTCCTACGAGCAGTACTTC. This rearrangement joins TRBV11-2 to TRBJ2-7; 8 bases agree with TRBD2. The CDR3 is 17 amino acids. V lost 1 base to trimming and J lost 0 bases; unmatched junction nucleotides: 8. Germline V gene lookup returns CDR1 SGHAT and CDR2 FQNNGV.

The chain has TRBV2 and TRBJ1-6; D is undetermined. This CDR3 region has 16 residues. Between the trimmed V and J ends, which lost 3 bases and 0 bases, there was a span of 9 bases. Germline V gene lookup returns CDR1 SNHLY and CDR2 FYNNEI. This CDR3 is CASSDGLSSYNSPLHF. The DNA for the CDR3 is TGTGCCAGCAGTGATGGACTTAGCTCCTATAATTCACCCCTCCACTTT.

The chain recombines TRBV12-5 with TRBJ1-1; TRBD1 aligns across 10 bases. Germline CDR1 is LGHNT and CDR2 is FRNRAP. V lost 5 bases and J lost 9; bases outside the gene matches: 6. The CDR3 is made up of 13 amino acids. The CDR3 coding sequence is TGTGCTAGTGGTCTAGGACAGGGGGTAAAAGCTTTCTTT. Its protein product is CASGLGQGVKAFF.